This passage covers 24 T cell receptor beta chains from one sample sequenced in a study of blood T cell repertoires in COVID-19. The table came from immunoSEQ multiplex PCR; TCRdb's copy has only in-frame clones and leaves some out. Of some 78,000 clones listed, 86% were seen once; the top ten hold 4.9%. The sample taken for sequencing was peripheral blood. These receptor sequences come from a man aged 45-65 years with active or convalescent COVID-19.

This chain connects TRBV19 to TRBJ2-5, with 7 bases lining up with TRBD1. There are 16 residues in the CDR3. V trimming: 6 bases; J trimming: 4 bases; junction bases outside the gene matches: 14. Germline V lookup: CDR1 LNHDA, CDR2 SQIVND (reference sequence). CDR3 amino acids: CASRNTGRSGGETQYF. In DNA form, the CDR3 reads TGTGCCAGTAGAAATACCGGGCGTTCAGGGGGAGAGACCCAGTACTTC.

The J gene is TRBJ1-6, the V gene TRBV27; 9 bases line up with TRBD1. V lost 6 bases and J lost 10; bases outside the gene matches: 10. The CDR3 length is 15 residues. Germline V CDR1 and CDR2: MNHEY, SMNVEV (reference sequence). This chain's CDR3 is CASRPGTGNRSPLHF. The CDR3 bases are TGTGCCAGCAGGCCCGGGACAGGGAATAGGTCACCCCTCCACTTT.

V is TRBV20-1 and J is TRBJ2-1; possibly TRBD1 for D (5 bases). Germline-derived CDR1 and CDR2 are DFQATT and SNEGSKA (reference sequence). The V end was cut by 3 bases, the J end by 0 bases, with 9 bases between. This CDR3 has 14 residues. The CDR3 bases are TGCAGTGCTAGTCGGCAGGGCTCCTACAATGAGCAGTTCTTC. This translates into CSASRQGSYNEQFF.

As regards this clone: A much larger clone differs by one base, so this may be a read error. J is TRBJ2-3 and V is TRBV27, with 10 bases lining up with TRBD1. The CDR3 runs to 15 residues. Germline loops: CDR1 MNHEY, CDR2 SMNVEV (reference sequence). V was clipped by 4 bases and J by 2 bases; unmatched bases: 3. The CDR3 protein is CASSYGTGDTDTQYF. CDR3 DNA: TGTGCCAGCAGTTACGGGACAGGGGACACAGATACGCAGTATTTT.

This chain links TRBV28 with TRBJ2-7; tentative D call: TRBD1 (6 bases). Germline V gene data show CDR1 as MDHEN and CDR2 as SYDVKM. The CDR3 contains 12 residues. Trimming removed 5 bases at V and 3 bases at J, with 8 bases between. In nucleotides, the CDR3 is TGTGCCAGCAGTATACAGGGCTACGAGCAGTACTTC. This encodes CASSIQGYEQYF.

J is TRBJ2-2 and V is TRBV4-3; TRBD2 might be the D (5 bases). The length of the CDR3 is 15 residues. Between the trimmed V and J ends, which lost 3 bases and 5 bases, there was a span of 13 bases. Per germline, CDR1 LGHNA and CDR2 YSLEER. For the CDR3, the DNA is TGCGCCAGCAGCCATCCTGGAACTAGAACCGGGGAGCTGTTTTTT. Translated, it gives CASSHPGTRTGELFF.

The chain has TRBV3-1 (or the pseudogene TRBV3-2) and TRBJ2-5, with D hard to call. Trimming left V 1 base short and J 2 bases short, with 8 bases between. The CDR3 is 14 residues long. Germline CDR1 LGHDT, CDR2 YNNKEL (reference sequence). The DNA for the CDR3 is TGTGCCAGCAGCCAAGGTTTTAGACAAGAGACCCAGTACTTC. Translation: CASSQGFRQETQYF.

V usage is TRBV12-3 or TRBV12-4 and J usage is TRBJ2-1, with 9 bases lining up with TRBD1. V was pared by 10 bases and J by 6 bases, with 4 bases of the junction left unmatched. The CDR3 contains 12 residues. The CDR3 nucleotides read TGTGCCACCCTACAGGGGGCCAATGAGCAGTTCTTC. This codes for CATLQGANEQFF.

The chain uses TRBV28 and TRBJ2-7; 7 nucleotides match TRBD2. Germline CDR1 is MDHEN and CDR2 is SYDVKM. Losses at the gene ends were 5 bases for V and 8 bases for J; bases not matched to a gene: 24. This CDR3 region has 18 residues. The DNA of the CDR3 is TGTGCCAGCAGTCCGGAGTTAAGACTAGCCCTATTGGGTTACCAGCAGTACTTC. Its translation is CASSPELRLALLGYQQYF.

The rearrangement links TRBV19 to TRBJ1-5; perhaps TRBD1 as D (6 bases). Germline CDR1 LNHDA, CDR2 SQIVND (reference sequence). V was cut by 6 bases and J by 6 bases, with 15 bases left in between. The CDR3 runs to 14 residues. CDR3 coding DNA: TGTGCCAGTAGAGAAACAGGGTTCTCTCAGCCCCAGCATTTT. Protein product: CASRETGFSQPQHF.

This clone was recorded a few times. This chain connects TRBV5-1 to TRBJ2-7; 9 positions match TRBD1. V gave up 2 bases and J gave up 5 bases; unmatched junction bases: 5. The germline CDR1 and CDR2 sequences are SGHRS and YFSETQ. This CDR3 has 14 amino acids. The CDR3 protein is CASSLATGGHEQYF. In DNA form, the CDR3 reads TGCGCCAGCAGCTTAGCGACAGGGGGACACGAGCAGTACTTC.

The chain joins TRBV7-9 to TRBJ2-7, with D hard to call. The germline gives CDR1 SEHNR, CDR2 FQNEAQ (reference sequence). V was pared by 5 bases and J by 0 bases, with 23 bases between. The CDR3 has 18 amino acids. The CDR3 DNA reads TGTGCCAGCAGCCCTCCCCCCCCCAGCGCCTACCTCTCCTACGAGCAGTACTTC. Protein product: CASSPPPPSAYLSYEQYF.

V is TRBV15 and J is TRBJ1-5, with 7 bases fitting TRBD1. The CDR3 loop spans 15 amino acids. V lost 0 bases to trimming and J lost 4 bases; unmatched junction nucleotides: 3. From germline, CDR1 is LNHNV and CDR2 YYDKDF (reference sequence). The CDR3 region has the DNA TGTGCCACCAGCAGAGATGGGACAGCTAATCAGCCCCAGCATTTT. Translating it yields CATSRDGTANQPQHF.

CDR3 amino acids: CATSRSGGNQPQHF. CDR3 DNA sequence: TGTGCCACCAGCAGATCAGGGGGCAATCAGCCCCAGCATTTT. The V gene is TRBV15, the J gene TRBJ1-5; D might be TRBD1 (6 bases). CDR1 is LNHNV, CDR2 YYDKDF, per germline (reference sequence). Trimming took off 2 bases at V and 2 bases at J, with 7 bases between the two ends. CDR3 length equals 14 residues.

This chain joins TRBV4-1 and TRBJ2-5, with D unclear. The CDR3 totals 13 residues. The V and J ends lost 0 bases and 5 bases respectively, with 7 bases between them. Looked up from germline, CDR1 is MGHRA and CDR2 is YSYEKL. The CDR3 DNA follows: TGCGCCAGCAGCCAAGAGCGTCGTGAGACCCAGTACTTC. This codes for CASSQERRETQYF.

The chain recombines TRBV12-5 with TRBJ2-1, with 9 bases aligning to TRBD1. This CDR3 has 15 residues. Unmatched junction bases numbered 11, after V lost 6 bases and J lost 8 bases. The germline V gene encodes CDR1 LGHNT and CDR2 FRNRAP. This chain's CDR3 is CASGSGQGWDHEQFF. For the CDR3, the DNA is TGTGCTAGTGGAAGCGGACAGGGGTGGGACCATGAGCAGTTCTTC.

The chain combines TRBV7-9 with TRBJ2-3; possibly TRBD1 for D (5 bases). V was clipped by 5 bases and J by 3 bases, with 15 bases between them. The CDR3 covers 15 residues. Germline CDR1 and CDR2: SEHNR and FQNEAQ (reference sequence). The CDR3 region is CASSPPWGSTDTQYF. The CDR3, as DNA: TGTGCCAGCAGCCCCCCTTGGGGCTCGACAGATACGCAGTATTTT. Based on the CDR3 plus reference TRBV7-9 and TRBJ2-3, the full variable domain is DTGVSQNPRHKITKRGQNVTFRCDPISEHNRLYWYRQTLGQGPEFLTYFQNEAQLEKSRLLSDRFSAERPKGSFSTLEIQRTEQGDSAMYLCASSPPWGSTDTQYFGPGTRLTVL.

The chain is built from TRBV9 and TRBJ1-2; D uncertain. CDR1 SGDLS and CDR2 YYNGEE come from the germline V gene. CDR3 length equals 13 residues. V lost 5 bases to trimming and J lost 7 bases, with 15 bases between them. As DNA, the CDR3 is TGTGCCAGCAGGACTATTTCTTCAGGTGGCTACACCTTC. It yields the protein CASRTISSGGYTF. Supplemented by reference TRBV9 and TRBJ1-2, the full variable domain reads DSGVTQTPKHLITATGQRVTLRCSPRSGDLSVYWYQQSLDQGLQFLIQYYNGEERAKGNILERFSAQQFPDLHSELNLSSLELGDSALYFCASRTISSGGYTFGSGTRLTVV.

The chain links TRBV24-1 to TRBJ1-1; 8 nucleotides align to TRBD1. The J segment lost 1 base and the V segment lost 9 bases, leaving 3 bases of the junction unmatched. Per germline, CDR1 KGHDR and CDR2 SFDVKD. The length of the CDR3 is 13 residues. As DNA, the CDR3 is TGTGCCACCCGCAGGGGGCCGAACACTGAAGCTTTCTTT. Its translation: CATRRGPNTEAFF.

The chain is built from TRBV6-6 and TRBJ2-7; 9 nucleotides align to TRBD1. Germline V gene sequence: CDR1 MNHNY, CDR2 SVGAGI (reference sequence). CDR3 length: 17 amino acids. Trimming cost V 5 bases and J 3 bases; bases outside gene matches: 14. CDR3 amino acids: CASSPPRGTGQGYEQYF. The CDR3, as DNA: TGTGCCAGCAGTCCCCCAAGGGGGACGGGACAGGGCTACGAGCAGTACTTC.

The chain combines TRBV28 with TRBJ2-2, with 7 bases identical to TRBD1. Germline-derived CDR1 and CDR2 are MDHEN and SYDVKM. The J segment lost 0 bases and the V segment lost 8 bases, leaving 9 bases of the junction unmatched. The CDR3 has 16 amino acids. In nucleotides, the CDR3 is TGTGCCAGCGGCAATACAGGGGCCGCGAACACCGGGGAGCTGTTTTTT. It translates to CASGNTGAANTGELFF.

The V call is TRBV28, the J call TRBJ2-7; 7 positions match TRBD1. Losses at the gene ends were 2 bases for V and 4 bases for J; bases not matched to a gene: 5. Germline V gives CDR1 MDHEN, CDR2 SYDVKM. The CDR3 contains 14 residues. CDR3 nucleotide sequence: TGTGCCAGCAGTTTAGGGACGACAGGGTACGAGCAGTACTTC. It specifies CASSLGTTGYEQYF.

The chain joins TRBV21-1 to TRBJ1-1; the table gives TRBD1 as D, unverified against the DNA. TRBV21-1 is noted as a pseudogene. There are 16 residues in the CDR3. The DNA of the CDR3 is TGTGCCAGCAGCAAAGGGGACAGGGAGGTGAACACTGAAGCTTTCTTT. Residues: CASSKGDREVNTEAFF.

The chain recombines TRBV19 with TRBJ2-3; D unresolved. The length of the CDR3 is 13 residues. Germline-derived CDR1 and CDR2 are LNHDA and SQIVND (reference sequence). Trimming left V 3 bases short and J 1 base short, with 5 bases between. As DNA, the CDR3 is TGTGCCAGTAGTATCCAGGGCACAGATACGCAGTATTTT. It translates to CASSIQGTDTQYF.